Following are 32 T cell receptor beta chains from one sample sequenced in a study of blood T cell repertoires in COVID-19. Profiled with immunoSEQ multiplex PCR; TCRdb holds only in-frame clones, not every one. The sample has approximately 150,000 clones, roughly 86% seen once; the top ten hold under 3.5%. Sequencing was carried out using peripheral blood. Receptor source: an elderly woman with COVID-19, enrolled during active disease.

The rearrangement links TRBV6-5 to TRBJ2-3, with TRBD1 matching over 9 bases. After removal of 8 bases from V and 4 bases from J, the junction contained 7 bases not matched to a gene. This CDR3 has 14 residues. CDR1 is MNHEY and CDR2 is SVGAGI in the germline V gene. CDR3 residues: CASQWDRVADTQYF. The CDR3 DNA is TGTGCCAGCCAGTGGGACAGGGTAGCAGATACGCAGTATTTT.

The J gene is TRBJ2-1, the V gene TRBV4-1; perhaps TRBD2 as D (6 bases). Deletions cut 0 bases from V and 0 bases from J, with 12 bases between. The V gene's germline CDR1 is MGHRA and CDR2 YSYEKL. The CDR3 has 17 residues. CDR3 sequence reads: CASSQDRWRGSYNEQFF. The CDR3 coding sequence is TGCGCCAGCAGCCAAGATAGGTGGAGGGGCTCCTACAATGAGCAGTTCTTC.

The V call is TRBV10-1, the J call TRBJ2-7, with D maybe TRBD2 (6 bases). Germline V gene sequence: CDR1 WNHNN, CDR2 SYGVQD (reference sequence). V lost 5 bases, J lost 6 bases, and 17 bases lay in between. This CDR3 region has 14 residues. The CDR3 is CASSRPGGGFEQYF. The CDR3 coding sequence is TGCGCCAGCAGTCGACCCGGGGGAGGCTTCGAGCAGTACTTC.

This clone was observed a handful of times. CDR3 nucleotides: TGTGCCAGCATCGACAAGGGGGCCTACGAGCAGTACTTC. Protein product: CASIDKGAYEQYF. This rearrangement joins TRBV28 to TRBJ2-7, with D possibly being TRBD1 (6 bases). CDR3 length: 13 amino acids. The V and J ends lost 7 bases and 2 bases respectively, with 12 bases between them. The germline V gene encodes CDR1 MDHEN and CDR2 SYDVKM. Variable domain in full (rest from reference TRBV28 and TRBJ2-7): DVKVTQSSRYLVKRTGEKVFLECVQDMDHENMFWYRQDPGLGLRLIYFSYDVKMKEKGDIPEGYSVSREKKERFSLILESASTNQTSMYLCASIDKGAYEQYFGPGTRLTVT.

V and J are TRBV5-4 and TRBJ2-1; 7 bases agree with TRBD2. This CDR3 is built from 16 residues. V trimming: 0 bases; J trimming: 4 bases; junction bases outside the gene matches: 7. The germline V gene has CDR1 SGHNT and CDR2 YYREEE (reference sequence). CDR3 bases: TGTGCCAGCAGCTTGGTTAGGGCTAGCGGATACAATGAGCAGTTCTTC. It specifies CASSLVRASGYNEQFF.

V is TRBV12-5 and J is TRBJ2-5; TRBD1 matches at 7 bases. The CDR3 has 14 amino acids. Germline values: CDR1 LGHNT, CDR2 FRNRAP. The junction had 4 bases not matched to a gene; V was cut back by 6 bases and J by 0 bases. Here the CDR3 DNA reads TGTGCTAGTGGAACAGGGGTGTACCAAGAGACCCAGTACTTC. Protein: CASGTGVYQETQYF.

This rearrangement joins TRBV5-5 to TRBJ2-7; D perhaps matches TRBD2 (6 bases). The V gene's germline CDR1 is SGHKS and CDR2 YYEKEE (reference sequence). The CDR3 is made up of 15 amino acids. V lost 2 bases and J 0 bases, leaving 12 bases between the germline ends. CDR3 in DNA: TGTGCCAGCAGCTTTGGTAGCGGCCCCTCCTACGAGCAGTACTTC. Amino acid sequence: CASSFGSGPSYEQYF.

V and J are TRBV7-3 and TRBJ2-1, with D possibly matching TRBD1 (5 bases). Trimming took off 3 bases at V and 9 bases at J, with 9 bases between the two ends. Germline V CDR1 and CDR2: SGHTA, FQGTGA. The CDR3 runs to 12 residues. CDR3 bases: TGTGCCAGCAGCTTTGTTGGGGCTGAGCAGTTCTTC. Protein product: CASSFVGAEQFF.

CDR3 amino acids: CASSSRTNSYEQYF. The CDR3 nucleotides read TGTGCCAGCAGCTCAAGAACAAACTCCTACGAGCAGTACTTC. The V and J genes are TRBV7-9 and TRBJ2-7; the D is unclear. V lost 4 bases to trimming and J lost 0 bases, with 10 bases between them. Germline V gives CDR1 SEHNR, CDR2 FQNEAQ (reference sequence). The CDR3 runs 14 residues. Full variable domain (missing parts from reference TRBV7-9 and TRBJ2-7): DTGVSQNPRHKITKRGQNVTFRCDPISEHNRLYWYRQTLGQGPEFLTYFQNEAQLEKSRLLSDRFSAERPKGSFSTLEIQRTEQGDSAMYLCASSSRTNSYEQYFGPGTRLTVT.

The CDR3 sequence is CAISESWTGGHGYTF. The CDR3 nucleotides are TGTGCCATCAGTGAGTCGTGGACAGGGGGCCATGGCTACACCTTC. The chain uses TRBV10-3 and TRBJ1-2; 11 nucleotides line up with TRBD1. CDR1 is ENHRY and CDR2 is SYGVKD in the germline V gene. Trimming took 0 bases from V and 6 from J; bases not matched to a gene: 3. The CDR3 covers 15 residues.

V is TRBV4-3 and J is TRBJ2-3, with 8 bases lining up with TRBD1. V trimming: 4 bases; J trimming: 6 bases; junction bases outside the gene matches: 6. This CDR3 spans 14 amino acids. Germline V gene sequence: CDR1 LGHNA, CDR2 YSLEER. CDR3 loop: CASSRGQGVDTQYF. CDR3 in DNA: TGCGCCAGCAGCCGAGGACAGGGTGTGGATACGCAGTATTTT.

This rearrangement joins TRBV6-1 to TRBJ1-2; D not resolved. The germline V gene has CDR1 MNHNS and CDR2 SASEGT. Between the trimmed V and J ends, which lost 2 bases and 9 bases, there was a span of 13 bases. CDR3 length: 13 amino acids. In nucleotides, the CDR3 is TGTGCCAGCAGTGAAATCGGGGAACTTCGCTACACCTTC. It translates to CASSEIGELRYTF.

This sequence joins TRBV9 and TRBJ2-1, with D possibly matching TRBD2 (5 bases). There are 14 residues in the CDR3. V was pared by 4 bases and J by 7 bases, with 15 bases between. Germline lookup yields CDR1 SGDLS and CDR2 YYNGEE. CDR3 region: CASSPRTGVNEQFF. The CDR3 DNA sequence: TGTGCCAGCAGCCCGCGGACCGGGGTGAATGAGCAGTTCTTC. Drawing the rest from reference TRBV9 and TRBJ2-1, the complete variable domain is DSGVTQTPKHLITATGQRVTLRCSPRSGDLSVYWYQQSLDQGLQFLIQYYNGEERAKGNILERFSAQQFPDLHSELNLSSLELGDSALYFCASSPRTGVNEQFFGPGTRLTVL.

The chain recombines TRBV25-1 with TRBJ1-6, with D tentatively TRBD1 (6 bases). CDR3 length: 15 residues. Looked up from germline, CDR1 is MGHDK and CDR2 is SYGVNS. V was cut by 4 bases and J by 9 bases, with 16 bases left in between. The CDR3 sequence is CASSASGHWGSPLHF. DNA for the CDR3: TGTGCCAGCAGTGCCTCGGGACACTGGGGTTCACCCCTCCACTTT.

This clone occurred once. The chain employs TRBV28 and TRBJ2-7; TRBD1 aligns across 7 bases. The CDR3 sequence is 14 residues long. V was pared by 6 bases and J by 2 bases, with 7 bases of the junction left unmatched. CDR1 and CDR2 from the germline V gene are MDHEN and SYDVKM. The CDR3 sequence: CASRETGWTYEQYF. CDR3 sequence (DNA): TGTGCCAGCAGGGAGACAGGGTGGACCTACGAGCAGTACTTC.

J is TRBJ2-7 and V is TRBV11-2; D remains unclear. CDR3 size: 12 residues. The ends were cut back, 2 bases at V and 5 bases at J, with 7 bases in the middle. Germline CDR1 reads SGHAT; CDR2 reads FQNNGV. CDR3 in DNA: TGTGCCAGCAGCTTATTCCTTGACGAGCAGTACTTC. Its translation: CASSLFLDEQYF.

The V gene is TRBV5-4, the J gene TRBJ2-5; TRBD2 matches at 11 bases. This CDR3 has 16 residues. Germline CDR1 and CDR2: SGHNT and YYREEE (reference sequence). The trim removed 2 bases at V and 2 bases at J, leaving 5 bases unmatched. The CDR3 sequence: CASSFRIAGGQETQYF. CDR3 nucleotides: TGTGCCAGCAGCTTCCGAATAGCGGGAGGGCAAGAGACCCAGTACTTC.

The genes are TRBV30 and TRBJ2-3, with 8 bases matching TRBD2. The V gene end was trimmed by 1 base and the J gene end by 8 bases; junction bases not matched to a gene: 5. Per the germline V gene, CDR1 is GTSNPN and CDR2 is SVGIG (reference sequence). This CDR3 is built from 13 residues. CDR3 sequence (DNA): TGTGCCTGGAGTGAGCAGGGACTAGGTACGCAGTATTTT. The encoded protein is CAWSEQGLGTQYF. The variable domain in full, with the rest retrieved from reference TRBV30 and TRBJ2-3, is SQTIHQWPATLVQPVGSPLSLECTVEGTSNPNLYWYRQAAGRGLQLLFYSVGIGQISSEVPQNLSASRPQDRQFILSSKKLLLSDSGFYLCAWSEQGLGTQYFGPGTRLTVL.

To note about this clone: Additional DNA sequences in this sample encode the identical CDR3. The chain's CDR3 is CASSFGGGFFSHGYTF. In DNA form, the CDR3 reads TGTGCCAGCAGTTTTGGGGGCGGCTTCTTCTCCCATGGCTACACCTTC. The chain has TRBV27 and TRBJ1-2; D perhaps matches TRBD1 (6 bases). Per germline, CDR1 MNHEY and CDR2 SMNVEV (reference sequence). V was shortened by 3 bases and J by 6 bases, with 20 bases between the two germline ends. The length of the CDR3 is 16 residues.

This chain joins TRBV5-6 and TRBJ2-3, with TRBD2 identical over 12 bases. The V and J ends lost 4 bases and 0 bases, in that order; junction bases with no gene match: 9. Germline lookup yields CDR1 SGHDT and CDR2 YYEEEE. This CDR3 has 18 residues. CDR3 DNA sequence: TGTGCCAGCAGCCTGACTAGCGGGGGCTTCTCCAGCACAGATACGCAGTATTTT. Translating gives CASSLTSGGFSSTDTQYF.

The chain carries TRBV30 and TRBJ1-2; D call uncertain. V was pared by 0 bases and J by 8 bases, with 13 bases between. The V gene's germline CDR1 is GTSNPN and CDR2 SVGIG (reference sequence). This CDR3 comprises 13 residues. CDR3 DNA sequence: TGTGCCTGGAGTGTCTCGGGTATAAGGGGCTACACCTTC. This encodes CAWSVSGIRGYTF.

The V and J genes are TRBV7-3 and TRBJ2-2, with D perhaps matching TRBD1 (5 bases). CDR3 length: 16 residues. V gave up 2 bases and J gave up 7 bases, with 17 bases separating them. Germline lookup yields CDR1 SGHTA and CDR2 FQGTGA. The CDR3 nucleotides are TGTGCCAGCAGCTTATGGCCAGGGTTGTTCGGCGGGGAGCTGTTTTTT. Translating it yields CASSLWPGLFGGELFF.

The chain combines TRBV2 with TRBJ2-2, with TRBD2 matching 11 bases. Trimming removed 5 bases from V and 7 bases from J; junction bases left unmatched: 6. This CDR3 has 15 amino acids. CDR1 is SNHLY and CDR2 is FYNNEI in the germline V gene. The CDR3 region has the DNA TGTGCCAGCAGTCCGCTAGCGGGAGGAAACGGGGAGCTGTTTTTT. It codes for CASSPLAGGNGELFF.

V usage is TRBV27 and J usage is TRBJ2-1, with D tentatively TRBD2 (5 bases). The CDR3 sequence is 15 residues long. Trimming removed 1 base at V and 0 bases at J, with 7 bases between. Germline V gene lookup returns CDR1 MNHEY and CDR2 SMNVEV (reference sequence). In nucleotides, the CDR3 is TGTGCCAGCAGTTTATTTGCGGGCTCCTACAATGAGCAGTTCTTC. Its protein is CASSLFAGSYNEQFF.

The genes are TRBV28 and TRBJ2-2, with a possible D match to TRBD1 (5 bases). The CDR3 is made up of 13 amino acids. V lost 6 bases, J lost 4 bases, and 9 bases lay in between. The germline CDR1 and CDR2 sequences are MDHEN and SYDVKM. CDR3: CASRAQGTGELFF. The CDR3 nucleotides are TGTGCCAGCAGGGCCCAGGGCACCGGGGAGCTGTTTTTT.

This clone was counted between two and nine times. The chain recombines TRBV7-3 with TRBJ2-5; 8 bases align to TRBD1. This CDR3 region has 15 residues. Trimming took 5 bases from V and 1 from J; bases not matched to a gene: 6. Germline CDR1 SGHTA, CDR2 FQGTGA. CDR3 residues: CASSPDRGFQETQYF. The CDR3 DNA is TGTGCCAGCAGCCCAGACAGGGGATTCCAAGAGACCCAGTACTTC.

The chain uses TRBV9 and TRBJ1-3, with 9 bases that match TRBD1. J was trimmed by 2 bases and V by 1 base; bases with no gene match: 7. The germline gives CDR1 SGDLS, CDR2 YYNGEE. CDR3 size: 17 residues. CDR3 residues: CASSVLQDRGPGNTIYF. As DNA, the CDR3 is TGTGCCAGCAGCGTACTCCAGGACAGGGGACCTGGAAACACCATATATTTT. Full variable domain (outside the CDR3, taken from reference TRBV9 and TRBJ1-3): DSGVTQTPKHLITATGQRVTLRCSPRSGDLSVYWYQQSLDQGLQFLIQYYNGEERAKGNILERFSAQQFPDLHSELNLSSLELGDSALYFCASSVLQDRGPGNTIYFGEGSWLTVV.

This clone was seen only a few times. V is TRBV27 and J is TRBJ1-5; 7 bases agree with TRBD1. The J segment lost 5 bases and the V segment lost 8 bases, leaving 12 bases of the junction unmatched. The germline gives CDR1 MNHEY, CDR2 SMNVEV (reference sequence). This CDR3 spans 15 amino acids. The CDR3 protein is CASGKPGQWYQPQHF. Written as DNA, the CDR3 is TGTGCCAGCGGTAAACCGGGACAGTGGTATCAGCCCCAGCATTTT.

About this clone: The conserved phenylalanine or tryptophan normally closing the CDR3 is absent here, so this likely arose from a read error. No DNA is shown, since the ends of the CDR3 on it are uncertain; the CDR3 is the one TCRdb lists. The chain employs TRBV7-6 and TRBJ1-4; the tabulated D call, TRBD1, remains unverified against the DNA. The germline V gene encodes CDR1 SGHVS and CDR2 FNYEAQ. From its first to its last residue, the CDR3 has 10 amino acids. The CDR3 loop reads CASSLVDRGR.

The chain uses TRBV10-3 and TRBJ2-7; D is perhaps TRBD2 (5 bases). The CDR3 sequence is 12 residues long. Germline-derived CDR1 and CDR2 are ENHRY and SYGVKD. With 4 bases removed from V and 6 bases from J, the gap between germline ends came to 10 bases. CDR3 bases: TGTGCCATCAGTGCGAGGGAGACCGAGCAGTACTTC. Translated, it gives CAISARETEQYF.

The chain recombines TRBV18 with TRBJ2-1; TRBD2 matches at 8 bases. V lost 5 bases to trimming and J lost 8 bases; unmatched junction nucleotides: 5. The CDR3 totals 13 residues. Germline V gene lookup returns CDR1 KGHSH and CDR2 LQKENI. The CDR3 region has the DNA TGTGCCAGCTCAGTAACAGCGGGAGATGAGCAGTTCTTC. This gives the protein CASSVTAGDEQFF.

This clone came up a few times. The rearrangement links TRBV10-3 to TRBJ2-7; 7 nucleotides align to TRBD2. Germline loops: CDR1 ENHRY, CDR2 SYGVKD. V lost 7 bases to trimming and J lost 2 bases; unmatched junction nucleotides: 5. The CDR3 has 13 residues. As DNA, the CDR3 is TGTGCCATCAATAGCGGGCATGCCTACGAGCAGTACTTC. It is translated as CAINSGHAYEQYF.